The 16 T cell receptor beta chains presented below share a single source sample, sequenced in a study of T-cell memory formation after mild COVID-19. TCRdb re-analysed the 5' RACE reads in MiXCR, keeping a single row per CDR3 protein. The sample shows 120,000 to 150,000 distinct CDR3 sequences, 11% to 15% of them seen only once. The specimen sequenced was PBMCs or a T cell subset sorted from them (not recorded which). The receptors come from an adult woman who had mild COVID-19 (a few samples of this study predate the infection). Cell type and time point are not known.

The V and J genes are TRBV9 and TRBJ2-7; 11 bases are a match to TRBD1. CDR1 and CDR2 from the germline V gene are SGDLS and YYNGEE. Trimming at V came to 4 bases and at J to 5 bases, leaving 5 bases not matched to a gene. The CDR3 is made up of 14 amino acids. The CDR3 DNA reads TGTGCCAGCAGCCCGGGACAGGGGGGGCACGAGCAGTACTTC. This translates into CASSPGQGGHEQYF.

There are a few counts of this clonotype. V is TRBV13 and J is TRBJ2-2; D is unclear. The V gene's germline CDR1 is PRHDT and CDR2 FYEKMQ (reference sequence). The CDR3 runs to 14 residues. V lost 8 bases to trimming and J lost 4 bases, with 14 bases between them. CDR3 loop: CASEEKSSTGELFF. In DNA, the CDR3 is TGTGCCAGCGAGGAGAAAAGTAGCACCGGGGAGCTGTTTTTT.

The chain combines TRBV5-1 with TRBJ2-3, with D hard to call. CDR1 is SGHRS and CDR2 is YFSETQ in the germline V gene. V lost 0 bases, J lost 6 bases, and 11 bases lay in between. CDR3 size: 14 residues. CDR3 loop: CASSLDGPADTQYF. DNA of the CDR3: TGCGCCAGCAGCTTGGACGGACCCGCCGATACGCAGTATTTT.

This clonotype was counted between two and nine times. CDR3 nucleotide sequence: TGTGCCAGCAGTTACGCGGGAAGCAACACTGAAGCTTTCTTT. The encoded protein is CASSYAGSNTEAFF. This sequence joins TRBV6-6 and TRBJ1-1; D uncertain. The CDR3 is 14 residues long. Trimming pared 2 bases from V and 2 bases from J, leaving 9 bases between. Germline loops: CDR1 MNHNY, CDR2 SVGAGI (reference sequence).

Regarding this clonotype: Sequence at one end of the junction differs from germline and may be a read error. The chain is built from TRBV7-3 and TRBJ2-1, with a weak D call TRBD1 (5 bases). The CDR3 is 14 amino acids. Germline loops: CDR1 SGHTA, CDR2 FQGTGA. The CDR3 region is CASSPDSSYNKQFF. For the CDR3, the DNA is TGTGCCAGCAGCCCCGACAGTTCCTACAATAAGCAGTTCTTC.

This CDR3 reads CSARDRGHPNYGYTF. For the CDR3, the DNA is TGCAGTGCTAGAGATCGGGGACACCCAAACTATGGCTACACCTTC. The rearrangement joins TRBV20-1 to TRBJ1-2; possibly TRBD1 for D (6 bases). This CDR3 has 15 residues. V was shortened by 0 bases and J by 2 bases, with 13 bases between the two germline ends. The germline gives CDR1 DFQATT, CDR2 SNEGSKA (reference sequence).

This clonotype has a count of ten or more. CDR3 bases: TGTGCCAGCAGGAGACTTAGGGGACTCGATGAGCAGTTCTTC. It codes for CASRRLRGLDEQFF. The rearrangement links TRBV6-2 or TRBV6-3 to TRBJ2-1; a weak D match, TRBD2 (6 bases). The V end was cut by 6 bases, the J end by 8 bases, with 17 bases between. The length of the CDR3 is 14 residues. Germline assignment: CDR1 MNHEY and CDR2 SVGEGT.

This clonotype was observed a handful of times. CDR3 coding DNA: TGTGCCAGCAGCCAAGATACGTGGGACCAAGAGACCCAGTACTTC. Residues: CASSQDTWDQETQYF. V gene TRBV3-1 combines with J gene TRBJ2-5; D remains unclear. V was trimmed by 0 bases and J by 0 bases, leaving 8 bases between them. Germline CDR1 LGHDT, CDR2 YNNKEL (reference sequence). The CDR3 spans 15 residues.

The chain recombines TRBV12-3 or TRBV12-4 with TRBJ2-7; 9 bases are shared with TRBD1. The length of the CDR3 is 14 residues. Trimming at V came to 4 bases and at J to 5 bases, leaving 6 bases not matched to a gene. The chain's CDR3 is CASSSDRGPHEQYF. CDR3 sequence (DNA): TGTGCCAGCAGTTCGGACAGGGGCCCCCACGAGCAGTACTTC.

CDR3 amino acids: CASGVGGNTEAFF. The CDR3 coding sequence is TGTGCCAGTGGCGTGGGGGGGAACACTGAAGCTTTCTTT. This chain connects TRBV9 to TRBJ1-1, with D perhaps TRBD1 (5 bases). The CDR3 length is 13 residues. In germline, CDR1 is SGDLS, CDR2 YYNGEE. The V end lost 8 bases, the J end lost 1 base, and 12 bases lay between the germline ends.

The chain uses TRBV6-4 and TRBJ2-1; TRBD1 agrees at 9 bases. Losses at the gene ends were 6 bases for V and 10 bases for J; bases not matched to a gene: 13. CDR1 and CDR2 (germline): MRHNA, SNTAGT. This CDR3 is 15 amino acids long. The CDR3 sequence is CASRPGTGWMSEQFF. CDR3 sequence (DNA): TGTGCCAGCAGACCCGGGACAGGGTGGATGTCGGAGCAGTTCTTC.

This chain uses TRBV4-3 with TRBJ1-5; D is unclear. V gave up 0 bases and J gave up 6 bases, with 24 bases separating them. The CDR3 has 19 residues. Per germline, CDR1 LGHNA and CDR2 YSLEER. The chain's CDR3 is CASSQDWLMAESRRQPQHF. CDR3 sequence (DNA): TGCGCCAGCAGCCAAGATTGGCTAATGGCGGAATCAAGACGTCAGCCCCAGCATTTT.

There are a few counts of this clonotype. The rearrangement joins TRBV24-1 to TRBJ2-1; possible D gene TRBD1, 5 bases. This CDR3 contains 13 residues. The V and J ends lost 4 bases and 2 bases respectively, with 5 bases between them. Germline CDR1 and CDR2: KGHDR and SFDVKD. The CDR3 coding sequence is TGTGCCACCAGTGAACAGGCCTACAATGAGCAGTTCTTC. Protein: CATSEQAYNEQFF.

This clonotype was observed a handful of times. The CDR3 protein is CATSVIDGYRGSGELFF. In DNA, the CDR3 is TGTGCCACCAGTGTCATCGATGGGTACAGGGGTTCCGGGGAGCTGTTTTTT. The J gene is TRBJ2-2, the V gene TRBV24-1; 7 positions agree with TRBD1. Germline CDR1 reads KGHDR; CDR2 reads SFDVKD. Germline trimming cut 5 bases from V and 6 bases from J; bases unmatched to any gene: 14. CDR3 length: 17 residues.

This clonotype was seen repeatedly, ten times or more. The J gene is TRBJ1-5, the V gene TRBV2, with TRBD1 matching 9 bases. Germline CDR1 and CDR2: SNHLY and FYNNEI. The CDR3 has 14 residues. V dropped 8 bases and J dropped 0; count of bases not matched to a gene: 2. CDR3 bases: TGTGCCAGCGGGACAGGGTTTAGCAATCAGCCCCAGCATTTT. Its protein is CASGTGFSNQPQHF.

This clonotype was counted at least ten times. The rearrangement links TRBV27 to TRBJ2-1; D not certain. V lost 8 bases, J lost 4 bases, and 3 bases lay in between. The CDR3 length is 10 residues. Germline loops: CDR1 MNHEY, CDR2 SMNVEV (reference sequence). The CDR3 DNA follows: TGTGCCAGCGGATACAATGAGCAGTTCTTC. Protein product: CASGYNEQFF.